The TCR beta chain under discussion was sequenced for a study of beta chain features in type 1 diabetes. Across the study: Healthy donors and patients showed comparable age, gender and cell yields.

Sequencing targeted expressed TCRB transcripts, as all isolated RNA had been reverse transcribed. Clones were sequenced by immunoSEQ multiplex PCR, and TCRdb holds only the in-frame ones, with some missing. The repertoire holds about 160,000 clones, with under 9.5% as singletons. The CDR3 sequence is 14 residues long. Trimming removed 5 bases from V and 5 bases from J; junction bases left unmatched: 4. Germline V gene lookup returns CDR1 SNHLY and CDR2 FYNNEI. General observations from the study: VDJ junctions in type 1 diabetes patients carried more deletions and fewer insertions. Across patients, naive, central memory and Treg TCRB repertoires exhibited apparently greater similarity than was observed across healthy donors. Across all four CD4+ subsets, people with type 1 diabetes showed modestly shorter TCRB CDR3s. Whether HLA type influences TCRB rearrangement remained unresolved here.

Concerning this clone: Its antigen is unidentified.

The sample taken for sequencing was central memory CD4+ T cells from blood. The chain recombines TRBV2 with TRBJ1-5; 9 positions agree with TRBD1. The receptor's source is a man aged 18 to 35 with type 1 diabetes. CDR3 nucleotides: TGTGCCAGCAGTAACGGACAGGGGCATCAGCCCCAGCATTTT. Protein: CASSNGQGHQPQHF. The whole variable domain, filled in from reference TRBV2 and TRBJ1-5, reads EPEVTQTPSHQVTQMGQEVILRCVPISNHLYFYWYRQILGQKVEFLVSFYNNEISEKSEIFDDQFSVERPDGSNFTLKIRSTKLEDSAMYFCASSNGQGHQPQHFGDGTRLSIL.